Listed here are 2 T cell receptor beta chains from one sample, sequenced in a study of cytomegalovirus exposure and HLA in healthy donors. This PCR relied on a set of 60 Vbeta primers and 13 Jbeta primers. The assay was immunoSEQ multiplex PCR, and TCRdb's table has in-frame clones only and misses some. The sample consists of 84,000 or so clones, 76% of them appearing once. The sequenced sample consisted of PBMCs. These receptors were collected from a male donor in good health and CMV-seronegative.

Points on this clone: The sample contains more than one DNA sequence encoding this CDR3. The chain joins TRBV21-1 to TRBJ1-1; the DNA was not compared with TRBD1, the D call given in the table. TRBV21-1 is shown as a pseudogene. The CDR3 covers 18 residues. The CDR3 sequence is CASSKNVGEGVMNTEAFF. The CDR3, as DNA: TGTGCTAGCAGCAAAAACGTTGGAGAGGGGGTCATGAACACTGAAGCTTTCTTT.

The CDR3: CASSVDASQNTEAFF. The CDR3 coding sequence is TGTGCCAGCAGCGTAGACGCCAGTCAGAACACTGAAGCTTTCTTT. The V call is TRBV9, the J call TRBJ1-1; no reliable D call. Deletions cut 0 bases from V and 1 base from J, with 10 bases between. From germline, CDR1 is SGDLS and CDR2 YYNGEE. The CDR3 covers 15 residues.